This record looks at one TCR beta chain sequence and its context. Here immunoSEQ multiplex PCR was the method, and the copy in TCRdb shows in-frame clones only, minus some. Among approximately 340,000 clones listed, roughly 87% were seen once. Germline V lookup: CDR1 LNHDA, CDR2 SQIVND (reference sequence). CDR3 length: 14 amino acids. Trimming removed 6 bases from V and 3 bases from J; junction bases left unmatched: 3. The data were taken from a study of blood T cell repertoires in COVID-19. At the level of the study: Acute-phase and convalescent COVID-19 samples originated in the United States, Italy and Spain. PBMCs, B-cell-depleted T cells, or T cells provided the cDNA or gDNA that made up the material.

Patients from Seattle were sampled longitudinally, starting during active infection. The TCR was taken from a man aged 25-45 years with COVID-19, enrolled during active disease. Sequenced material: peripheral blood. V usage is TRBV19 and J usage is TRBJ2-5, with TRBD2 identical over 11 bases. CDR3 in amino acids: CASSLAGGKETQYF. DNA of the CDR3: TGTGCCAGTAGCCTAGCGGGGGGTAAAGAGACCCAGTACTTC.